This T cell receptor (beta chain) originates from a study of blood T cells in healthy people across ages. Then a second PCR, running roughly 7 to 11 cycles, was carried out with a sample-barcoded 5' primer and a J-beta primer mix. Each CDR3 protein is one row after TCRdb ran MiXCR on the 5' RACE reads. The sample has about a million distinct CDR3 sequences; about 48% are singletons. This clonotype has a handful of counts. Germline V CDR1 and CDR2: SGHRS, YFSETQ. The CDR3 totals 15 residues. The rearrangement joins TRBV5-1 to TRBJ2-4; TRBD1 aligns across 9 bases. The DNA end favors TRBJ2-7, so the J call may be wrong. The sequence was obtained from a man aged 25 to 45 in good health. The sample consisted of blood. Here the CDR3 DNA reads TGCGCCAGCAGCGTATACAGGGGGCTATCCTACGAGCAGTACTTC. It specifies CASSVYRGLSYEQYF.